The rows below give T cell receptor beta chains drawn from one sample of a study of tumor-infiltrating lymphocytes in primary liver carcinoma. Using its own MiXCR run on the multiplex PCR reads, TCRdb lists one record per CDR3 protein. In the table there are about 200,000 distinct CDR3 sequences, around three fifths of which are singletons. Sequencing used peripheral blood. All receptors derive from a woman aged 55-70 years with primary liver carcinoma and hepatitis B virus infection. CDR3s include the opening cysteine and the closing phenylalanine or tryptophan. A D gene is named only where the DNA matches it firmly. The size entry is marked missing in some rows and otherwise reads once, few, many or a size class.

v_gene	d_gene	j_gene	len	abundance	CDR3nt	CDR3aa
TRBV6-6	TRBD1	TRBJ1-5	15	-	TGTGCCAGAAGTCCTACAGGGGTTAGCAATCAGCCCCAACATTTT	CARSPTGVSNQPQHF
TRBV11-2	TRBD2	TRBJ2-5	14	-	TGTACCAGCAACTTATCGCTAGCGGGAGAGACCCAGTACTTC	CTSNLSLAGETQYF
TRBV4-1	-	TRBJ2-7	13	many	TGCGCCAGCAGCCAAGGTCCACCCTACGAGCAGTACTTC	CASSQGPPYEQYF
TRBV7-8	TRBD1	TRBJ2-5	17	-	TGTGCCAGCAGCTCCGTTAGTTCGACAGGGTTGAGGGGGACCCAGTACTTC	CASSSVSSTGLRGTQYF
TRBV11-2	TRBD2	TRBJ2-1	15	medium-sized	TGTGCCAGCAGCTCGGGACTAGCGGTCTACAATGAGCAGTTCTTC	CASSSGLAVYNEQFF
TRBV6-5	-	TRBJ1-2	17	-	TGTGCCAGCAGTCACTCCTACGCCGGGATAGGGGTTGGCGGCTACACCTTC	CASSHSYAGIGVGGYTF
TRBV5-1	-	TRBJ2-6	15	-	TGCGCCAGCAGCTTGCCGGACTCTGGGGCCAACGTCCTGACTTTC	CASSLPDSGANVLTF
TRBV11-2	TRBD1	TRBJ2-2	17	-	TGTGCCAGCGCAGTTTCGGGCAGGGGGCTCGTCATCGGGGAGCTGTTTTTT	CASAVSGRGLVIGELFF
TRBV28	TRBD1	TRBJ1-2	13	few	TGTGCCAGCAGTTTTCGACAGGGTGTTCGCTACACCTTC	CASSFRQGVRYTF
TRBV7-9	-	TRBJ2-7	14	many	TGTGCCAGCAGCTCGACAGAGGGGACCTACGAGCAGTACTTC	CASSSTEGTYEQYF